These 3 T cell receptor beta chains originate from one sample sequenced in a study of monozygotic twins with inflammatory bowel disease. TCRdb re-called the 5' RACE reads, yielding one record per CDR3 amino acid sequence without DNA. The sample holds 45,000 or so distinct CDR3 sequences. The sequenced material came from blood. These receptor sequences come from a human donor with ulcerative colitis or Crohn's disease, or a healthy co-twin of an affected twin (not recorded which).

The rearrangement uses TRBV30 and TRBJ1-3; no DNA is available, so the TRBD1 call from TCRdb remains unchecked. Germline V gene data show CDR1 as GTSNPN and CDR2 as SVGIG (reference sequence). This CDR3 region has 13 residues. The chain's CDR3 is CACCGHARNTIYF.

The chain links TRBV4-3 to TRBJ2-2; TCRdb outputs TRBD2, but without DNA this stays unchecked. The germline CDR1 and CDR2 sequences are LGHNA and YSLEER. CDR3 size: 17 residues. This CDR3 reads CASSKGLAGDYTGELFF.

The chain has TRBV20-1 and TRBJ2-4; no DNA is available, so the TRBD1 call from TCRdb remains unchecked. The CDR3 length is 16 residues. The V gene's germline CDR1 is DFQATT and CDR2 SNEGSKA (reference sequence). This CDR3 reads CSARGTGGASANIQYF.